The 5 T cell receptor beta chains presented below share a single source sample, sequenced in a study of blood T cell repertoires in COVID-19. Data came from immunoSEQ multiplex PCR; TCRdb stores just in-frame clones and leaves some out. Altogether a few hundred thousand clones are present, just over 85% being singletons, with the ten largest covering about 2.2%. Sequenced material: peripheral blood. These receptors were obtained from a man aged 25 to 40 who had recovered from COVID-19.

V is TRBV30 and J is TRBJ1-1, with a tentative D call TRBD1 (6 bases). Trimming took 3 bases from V and 11 from J, leaving 13 bases between them. Germline loops: CDR1 GTSNPN, CDR2 SVGIG (reference sequence). The CDR3 is made up of 11 amino acids. The CDR3 region has the DNA TGTGCCTGGAGCCCCAACAGGGTGGCTTTCTTT. It specifies CAWSPNRVAFF.

The chain has TRBV7-9 and TRBJ2-2, with 10 bases lining up with TRBD1. CDR3 size: 15 residues. Germline-derived CDR1 and CDR2 are SEHNR and FQNEAQ (reference sequence). Trimming took 3 bases from V and 6 from J; bases not matched to a gene: 4. The CDR3 DNA sequence: TGTGCCAGCAGCTTCCGGGACAGGGGTTCCGGGGAGCTGTTTTTT. Encoded protein: CASSFRDRGSGELFF.

The gene calls are TRBV7-2 and TRBJ2-7, with D maybe TRBD1 (5 bases). Germline V gene data show CDR1 as SGHTA and CDR2 as FQGNSA. This CDR3 contains 14 residues. Trimming shortened V by 5 bases and J by 0 bases, and 11 bases separated the two germline ends. The CDR3 protein is CASSPTVTSYEQYF. The CDR3 nucleotides are TGTGCCAGCAGCCCGACAGTAACCTCCTACGAGCAGTACTTC.

V is TRBV10-3 and J is TRBJ1-1, with D uncertain. This CDR3 comprises 13 residues. Germline V CDR1 and CDR2: ENHRY, SYGVKD. V lost 2 bases, J lost 1 base, and 5 bases lay in between. CDR3 sequence: CAISEVENTEAFF. For the CDR3, the DNA is TGTGCCATCAGTGAGGTAGAGAACACTGAAGCTTTCTTT.

V and J are TRBV25-1 and TRBJ1-1; maybe TRBD1 (6 bases). This CDR3 region has 14 residues. Per the germline V gene, CDR1 is MGHDK and CDR2 is SYGVNS. The V end lost 7 bases, the J end lost 4 bases, and 16 bases lay between the germline ends. The CDR3 spells CASIQPGAGTEAFF. DNA of the CDR3: TGTGCCAGCATCCAGCCAGGGGCGGGCACTGAAGCTTTCTTT.